The 12 T cell receptor beta chains presented below share a single source sample, sequenced in a study of T cell responses to AZD1222 COVID-19 vaccine. TCRdb's copy holds only in-frame clones and misses some; the assay was immunoSEQ multiplex PCR. The data contain tens of thousands of clones, roughly 90% of them singletons. Material: peripheral blood, obtained on day 0 of AZD1222 vaccination. The source is an adult in good health.

The gene calls are TRBV4-1 and TRBJ2-3, with TRBD2 matching 8 bases. The CDR3 extends over 17 amino acids. The V segment lost 3 bases and the J segment 6 bases; nucleotides outside the gene matches: 14. Germline V gene data show CDR1 as MGHRA and CDR2 as YSYEKL. The CDR3 region has the DNA TGCGCCAGCAGCCACACCCCAATCGCGGGAGGAATGGATACGCAGTATTTT. Translating it yields CASSHTPIAGGMDTQYF.

The V call is TRBV27, the J call TRBJ2-3, with TRBD2 matching 9 bases. CDR3 length: 18 residues. From germline, CDR1 is MNHEY and CDR2 SMNVEV (reference sequence). V shed 4 bases and J 1 base; nucleotides not matched to a gene: 12. CDR3 region: CASSSYLTSGRRTDTQYF. The CDR3 DNA follows: TGTGCCAGCAGTTCGTACCTGACTAGCGGAAGGCGCACAGATACGCAGTATTTT.

The chain carries TRBV6-6 and TRBJ1-1; D not resolved. Germline V gene lookup returns CDR1 MNHNY and CDR2 SVGAGI (reference sequence). The CDR3 length is 13 residues. Trimming pared 8 bases from V and 0 bases from J, leaving 10 bases between. CDR3 DNA: TGTGCCAGCTGGGCGGGGATGAACACTGAAGCTTTCTTT. Residues: CASWAGMNTEAFF.

The V call is TRBV13, the J call TRBJ1-2, with 8 bases lining up with TRBD1. V lost 5 bases to trimming and J lost 5 bases; unmatched junction nucleotides: 19. The germline CDR1 and CDR2 sequences are PRHDT and FYEKMQ (reference sequence). The CDR3 loop spans 18 amino acids. The CDR3 DNA reads TGTGCCAGCAGCCCGAAACTAAAGGGACAGGCCCAAACGTATGGCTACACCTTC. As protein: CASSPKLKGQAQTYGYTF.

This clone was detected a few times. V usage is TRBV6-1 and J usage is TRBJ2-7; a weak D match, TRBD2 (6 bases). V lost 3 bases to trimming and J lost 1 base, with 10 bases between them. Germline V gene lookup returns CDR1 MNHNS and CDR2 SASEGT. CDR3 length: 14 residues. The chain's CDR3 is CASSDRLESYEQYF. In DNA, the CDR3 is TGTGCCAGCAGTGACCGACTAGAATCCTACGAGCAGTACTTC.

The rearrangement uses TRBV6-5 and TRBJ1-3; 9 nucleotides line up with TRBD1. Germline values: CDR1 MNHEY, CDR2 SVGAGI. This CDR3 comprises 14 residues. Trimming cost V 6 bases and J 4 bases; bases outside gene matches: 4. CDR3 in amino acids: CASSGTGSGNTIYF. CDR3 nucleotides: TGTGCCAGCAGCGGGACAGGGTCCGGAAACACCATATATTTT.

V and J are TRBV6-1 and TRBJ2-5; D is undetermined. V was clipped by 2 bases and J by 3 bases, with 10 bases between them. Per the germline V gene, CDR1 is MNHNS and CDR2 is SASEGT. CDR3 length: 14 amino acids. CDR3 protein: CASSEFSRKETQYF. CDR3 nucleotide sequence: TGTGCCAGCAGTGAATTCAGCCGAAAAGAGACCCAGTACTTC.

The chain carries TRBV6-5 and TRBJ1-1, with D hard to call. The CDR3 consists of 16 residues. V was trimmed by 0 bases and J by 0 bases, leaving 11 bases between them. Germline-derived CDR1 and CDR2 are MNHEY and SVGAGI. This CDR3 is CASSYSGIRMNTEAFF. The CDR3 DNA follows: TGTGCCAGCAGTTACTCTGGGATCAGAATGAACACTGAAGCTTTCTTT.

This clone was detected only a few times. The CDR3 bases are TGTGCCAGCCATATGTTGGGCTCTGGCTACACCTTC. Protein: CASHMLGSGYTF. This chain joins TRBV28 and TRBJ1-2, with D hard to call. The CDR3 loop spans 12 amino acids. Germline assignment: CDR1 MDHEN and CDR2 SYDVKM. V lost 8 bases and J 7 bases, leaving 14 bases between the germline ends.

The chain combines TRBV5-6 with TRBJ2-7; D is perhaps TRBD1 (5 bases). The V end lost 1 base, the J end lost 3 bases, and 17 bases lay between the germline ends. The CDR3 is made up of 16 amino acids. CDR1 is SGHDT and CDR2 is YYEEEE in the germline V gene. The CDR3 loop is CASSLRTRHYFYEQYF. CDR3 bases: TGTGCCAGCAGCTTGCGGACAAGGCACTACTTCTACGAGCAGTACTTC. Full variable domain (outside the CDR3, taken from reference TRBV5-6 and TRBJ2-7): DAGVTQSPTHLIKTRGQQVTLRCSPKSGHDTVSWYQQALGQGPQFIFQYYEEEERQRGNFPDRFSGHQFPNYSSELNVNALLLGDSALYLCASSLRTRHYFYEQYFGPGTRLTVT.

This clone was seen only a few times. The V and J genes are TRBV7-9 and TRBJ2-7, with a weak D call TRBD2 (6 bases). This CDR3 comprises 11 residues. From germline, CDR1 is SEHNR and CDR2 FQNEAQ (reference sequence). Trimming took off 5 bases at V and 6 bases at J, with 8 bases between the two ends. CDR3 region: CASSGLTEQYF. The CDR3 region has the DNA TGTGCCAGCAGCGGACTAACCGAGCAGTACTTC. Together with reference TRBV7-9 and TRBJ2-7, the CDR3 gives the full variable domain: DTGVSQNPRHKITKRGQNVTFRCDPISEHNRLYWYRQTLGQGPEFLTYFQNEAQLEKSRLLSDRFSAERPKGSFSTLEIQRTEQGDSAMYLCASSGLTEQYFGPGTRLTVT.

This sequence joins TRBV30 and TRBJ1-6; D is uncertain. Germline V lookup: CDR1 GTSNPN, CDR2 SVGIG (reference sequence). This CDR3 has 14 amino acids. Trimming shortened V by 4 bases and J by 7 bases, and 14 bases separated the two germline ends. CDR3 coding DNA: TGTGCCTGGATAGTTAGAGGGTCCAATTCACCCCTCCACTTT. The encoded protein is CAWIVRGSNSPLHF. Supplemented by reference TRBV30 and TRBJ1-6, the full variable domain reads SQTIHQWPATLVQPVGSPLSLECTVEGTSNPNLYWYRQAAGRGLQLLFYSVGIGQISSEVPQNLSASRPQDRQFILSSKKLLLSDSGFYLCAWIVRGSNSPLHFGNGTRLTVT.